This is a list of T cell receptor beta chains from one sample in a study of identical twins. TCRdb re-called the 5' RACE reads with MiXCR, one entry per CDR3 protein. The sample shows about 550,000 distinct CDR3 sequences, 20% to 25% of them seen only once. The same sample was also used in a study of yellow fever vaccine responses in identical twins.

Sequenced material: CD4+ T cells sorted from blood. These receptors were collected from a woman aged 18-30 years in good health. CDR3s include the opening cysteine and the closing phenylalanine or tryptophan. Fields, in order: D gene, J gene, V gene, clone size, CDR3 DNA, CDR3 protein. The D gene is left open where the match is weak. Clone size is stated in some rows and not others, as once, few, many or a class when expanded.

d_call: TRBD2
j_call: TRBJ2-5
v_call: TRBV11-2
clone_size: few
cdr3_nt: TGTGCCAGCAGCTTTGTGGGAGGGCAAATAGTCGAGACCCAGTACTTC
cdr3_aa: CASSFVGGQIVETQYF

d_call: TRBD2
j_call: TRBJ2-1
v_call: TRBV6-1
clone_size: few
cdr3_nt: TGTGCCAGCAGACCTAGCGGGAGTGGGAATGAGCAGTTCTTC
cdr3_aa: CASRPSGSGNEQFF

d_call: TRBD2
j_call: TRBJ2-1
v_call: TRBV12-3/TRBV12-4
clone_size: NA
cdr3_nt: TGTGCCAGCCGGGGAGGGCCGGACTACAATGAGCAGTTCTTC
cdr3_aa: CASRGGPDYNEQFF

d_call: NA
j_call: TRBJ2-1
v_call: TRBV3-1
clone_size: few
cdr3_nt: TGTGCCAGCAGCCTACCAGGCCCGAGGAACAATGAGCAGTTCTTC
cdr3_aa: CASSLPGPRNNEQFF

d_call: NA
j_call: TRBJ1-1
v_call: TRBV6-6
clone_size: few
cdr3_nt: TGTGCCAGCAACGTGATGGGGATGGCTTTCTTT
cdr3_aa: CASNVMGMAFF

d_call: NA
j_call: TRBJ1-1
v_call: TRBV7-9
clone_size: few
cdr3_nt: TGTGCCAGCAGCTTATCGGAGTCGGAAGCTTTCTTT
cdr3_aa: CASSLSESEAFF

d_call: NA
j_call: TRBJ2-3
v_call: TRBV5-5
clone_size: NA
cdr3_nt: TGTGCCAGCAGTTTTGGGGTGGTACGAGGATTACGCACAGATACGCAGTATTTT
cdr3_aa: CASSFGVVRGLRTDTQYF

d_call: NA
j_call: TRBJ2-6
v_call: TRBV20-1
clone_size: NA
cdr3_nt: TGCAGTGCTAGAGACAGGGCGAAAGGGGCCAACGTCCTGACTTTC
cdr3_aa: CSARDRAKGANVLTF

d_call: NA
j_call: TRBJ2-1
v_call: TRBV5-1
clone_size: NA
cdr3_nt: TGCGCCAGCAGCTTAACCGGGCCTTACAATGAGCAGTTCTTC
cdr3_aa: CASSLTGPYNEQFF

d_call: NA
j_call: TRBJ2-2
v_call: TRBV24-1
clone_size: NA
cdr3_nt: TGTGCCACCAGTGGAAGGGGGAACACCGGGGAGCTGTTTTTT
cdr3_aa: CATSGRGNTGELFF

d_call: TRBD2
j_call: TRBJ2-1
v_call: TRBV12-3/TRBV12-4
clone_size: NA
cdr3_nt: TGTGCCAGCAGTCCCATAACCCCCAAGCGGGACCACAATGAGCAGTTCTTC
cdr3_aa: CASSPITPKRDHNEQFF

d_call: NA
j_call: TRBJ1-2
v_call: TRBV18
clone_size: few
cdr3_nt: TGTGCCAGCTCACCACCGGGACTGGGGGACGGCTACACCTTC
cdr3_aa: CASSPPGLGDGYTF

d_call: NA
j_call: TRBJ2-5
v_call: TRBV15
clone_size: NA
cdr3_nt: TGTGCCACCAGCAGGGACGGCAGCCCAGAGACCCAGTACTTC
cdr3_aa: CATSRDGSPETQYF

d_call: NA
j_call: TRBJ1-5
v_call: TRBV4-1
clone_size: many
cdr3_nt: TGCGCCAGCAGCCAAGACGGCAATCAGCCCCAGCATTTT
cdr3_aa: CASSQDGNQPQHF

d_call: NA
j_call: TRBJ1-5
v_call: TRBV7-9
clone_size: few
cdr3_nt: TGTGCCAGCAGCTTAGGACACCAGAGCAATCAGCCCCAGCATTTT
cdr3_aa: CASSLGHQSNQPQHF

d_call: NA
j_call: TRBJ2-1
v_call: TRBV6-2/TRBV6-3
clone_size: few
cdr3_nt: TGTGCCAGCAGTGACCCCGACAATGAGCAGTTCTTC
cdr3_aa: CASSDPDNEQFF

d_call: NA
j_call: TRBJ1-5
v_call: TRBV28
clone_size: NA
cdr3_nt: TGTGCCTCGACGCGCCATAGCAATCAGCCCCAGCATTTT
cdr3_aa: CASTRHSNQPQHF

d_call: NA
j_call: TRBJ2-1
v_call: TRBV20-1
clone_size: NA
cdr3_nt: TGCAGTGGGCAAGCGAATACTTACAATGAGCAGTTCTTC
cdr3_aa: CSGQANTYNEQFF

d_call: NA
j_call: TRBJ1-5
v_call: TRBV12-2
clone_size: NA
cdr3_nt: TGTGCAAGTCGCCCCTTAGCCGTTTGGGGGGCGCGTTGCAATCAGCCCCAGCATTTT
cdr3_aa: CASRPLAVWGARCNQPQHF

d_call: NA
j_call: TRBJ2-4
v_call: TRBV27
clone_size: few
cdr3_nt: TGTGCCAGCAGTCCCCGACTAGGACCGATTCAGTACTTC
cdr3_aa: CASSPRLGPIQYF

d_call: TRBD2
j_call: TRBJ2-2
v_call: TRBV7-6
clone_size: NA
cdr3_nt: TGTGCCAGCCAGGAGTGGCCTAGCGGAAACACCGGGGAGCTGTTTTTT
cdr3_aa: CASQEWPSGNTGELFF

d_call: NA
j_call: TRBJ1-5
v_call: TRBV15
clone_size: NA
cdr3_nt: TGTGCCACCAGCCTTGACAGGCGCCAGCCCCAGCATTTT
cdr3_aa: CATSLDRRQPQHF

d_call: TRBD1
j_call: TRBJ2-7
v_call: TRBV5-1
clone_size: few
cdr3_nt: TGCGCCAGCAGCTGGGGGACAGGGGGCGAGCAGTACTTC
cdr3_aa: CASSWGTGGEQYF

d_call: TRBD1
j_call: TRBJ2-2
v_call: TRBV24-1
clone_size: NA
cdr3_nt: TGTGCCACCAGTGATCCATGGACAGGCCGGGAGCTGTTTTTT
cdr3_aa: CATSDPWTGRELFF

d_call: NA
j_call: TRBJ2-7
v_call: TRBV19
clone_size: NA
cdr3_nt: TGTGCCAGTAGTGACCCCCTAGGCTACGAGCAGTACTTC
cdr3_aa: CASSDPLGYEQYF

d_call: NA
j_call: TRBJ2-1
v_call: TRBV15
clone_size: NA
cdr3_nt: TGTGCCACCAGCAGAGATCTGGGTTCCTACAATGAGCAGTTCTTC
cdr3_aa: CATSRDLGSYNEQFF

d_call: TRBD1
j_call: TRBJ2-6
v_call: TRBV6-5
clone_size: NA
cdr3_nt: TGTGCCAGCAGTTCCGGACAGGGCATGTCTGGGGCCAACGTCCTGACTTTC
cdr3_aa: CASSSGQGMSGANVLTF

d_call: NA
j_call: TRBJ2-1
v_call: TRBV20-1
clone_size: NA
cdr3_nt: TGCAGTGCTAGTGGTCCGGGTGTAGACAATGAGCAGTTCTTC
cdr3_aa: CSASGPGVDNEQFF

d_call: TRBD1
j_call: TRBJ2-7
v_call: TRBV2
clone_size: NA
cdr3_nt: TGTGCCAGCCAATGGGACAGGGTCGACGAGCAGTACTTC
cdr3_aa: CASQWDRVDEQYF

d_call: TRBD1
j_call: TRBJ2-1
v_call: TRBV11-2
clone_size: NA
cdr3_nt: TGTGCCAGCAGCTCCTACAGGGGCAATGAGCAGTTCTTC
cdr3_aa: CASSSYRGNEQFF

d_call: TRBD1
j_call: TRBJ1-2
v_call: TRBV29-1
clone_size: NA
cdr3_nt: TGCAGCGTGGGGACAGGGAGGAGTTATGGCTACACCTTC
cdr3_aa: CSVGTGRSYGYTF

d_call: NA
j_call: TRBJ2-1
v_call: TRBV3-1
clone_size: few
cdr3_nt: TGTGCCAGCAGCCAATTACTTGACAATGAGCAGTTCTTC
cdr3_aa: CASSQLLDNEQFF

d_call: TRBD2
j_call: TRBJ2-7
v_call: TRBV4-1
clone_size: NA
cdr3_nt: TGCGCCAGCAGCCAAGGGTATAGCGGGAGGGCCCTCGGAGAGCAGTACTTC
cdr3_aa: CASSQGYSGRALGEQYF

d_call: NA
j_call: TRBJ2-4
v_call: TRBV7-9
clone_size: NA
cdr3_nt: TGTGCCAGCAGCGGTTTCGGGGGTCCCCTTGCCAAAAACATTCAGTACTTC
cdr3_aa: CASSGFGGPLAKNIQYF

d_call: NA
j_call: TRBJ1-6
v_call: TRBV5-1
clone_size: many
cdr3_nt: TGCGCCAGCAGCTTTTCAGGGGATTATAATTCACCCCTCCACTTT
cdr3_aa: CASSFSGDYNSPLHF

d_call: NA
j_call: TRBJ1-3
v_call: TRBV5-1
clone_size: NA
cdr3_nt: TGCGCCAGCAGCTTGTCAGGAGAACGCTCCTCTGGAAACACCATATATTTT
cdr3_aa: CASSLSGERSSGNTIYF

d_call: NA
j_call: TRBJ2-5
v_call: TRBV6-5
clone_size: few
cdr3_nt: TGTGCCAGCAGTTATTTCTGGGGGCAGGAGACCCAGTACTTC
cdr3_aa: CASSYFWGQETQYF

d_call: TRBD2
j_call: TRBJ2-5
v_call: TRBV6-1
clone_size: NA
cdr3_nt: TGTGCCAGCAGCCGGACTAGTACTGGGGAGACCCAGTACTTC
cdr3_aa: CASSRTSTGETQYF

d_call: NA
j_call: TRBJ2-7
v_call: TRBV10-2
clone_size: NA
cdr3_nt: TGCGCCAGTGCCGGGACCTCCTACGAGCAGTACTTC
cdr3_aa: CASAGTSYEQYF

d_call: NA
j_call: TRBJ2-5
v_call: TRBV5-5
clone_size: NA
cdr3_nt: TGTGCCAGCCAGGACACATCCCGAGAGACCCAGTACTTC
cdr3_aa: CASQDTSRETQYF

d_call: NA
j_call: TRBJ1-1
v_call: TRBV12-3/TRBV12-4
clone_size: many
cdr3_nt: TGTGCCAGCAGTTACCGGAGGGAGATGAACACTGAAGCTTTCTTT
cdr3_aa: CASSYRREMNTEAFF

d_call: NA
j_call: TRBJ2-7
v_call: TRBV20-1
clone_size: NA
cdr3_nt: TGCAGTGCTACTACCGGGAGTCCCTTAACCGAGCAGTACTTC
cdr3_aa: CSATTGSPLTEQYF

d_call: NA
j_call: TRBJ2-7
v_call: TRBV27
clone_size: NA
cdr3_nt: TGTGCCAGCAGTTTAGGTTGGGAACAGGCGGGCGAGCAGTACTTC
cdr3_aa: CASSLGWEQAGEQYF

d_call: NA
j_call: TRBJ2-2
v_call: TRBV6-6
clone_size: NA
cdr3_nt: TGTGCCAGCAGTTTCGTTCCGGGACCAAACACCGGGGAGCTGTTTTTT
cdr3_aa: CASSFVPGPNTGELFF